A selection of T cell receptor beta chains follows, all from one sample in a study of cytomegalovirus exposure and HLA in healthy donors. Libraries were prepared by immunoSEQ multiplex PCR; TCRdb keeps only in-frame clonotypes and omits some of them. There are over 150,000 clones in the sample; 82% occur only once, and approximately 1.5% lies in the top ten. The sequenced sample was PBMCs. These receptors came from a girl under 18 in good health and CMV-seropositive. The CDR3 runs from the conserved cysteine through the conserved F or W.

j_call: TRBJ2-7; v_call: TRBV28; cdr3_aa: CASSFNRGGSYEQYF
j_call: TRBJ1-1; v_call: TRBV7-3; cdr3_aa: CASGPGGGNTEAFF
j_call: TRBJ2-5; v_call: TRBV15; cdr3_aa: CATSRGLAGGRGETQYF
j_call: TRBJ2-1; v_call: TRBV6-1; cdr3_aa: CASRDSYNEQFF
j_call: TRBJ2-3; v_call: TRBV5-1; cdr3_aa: CASSLADFTDTQYF
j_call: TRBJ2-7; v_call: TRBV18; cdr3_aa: CASSPRGPSGSYEQYF
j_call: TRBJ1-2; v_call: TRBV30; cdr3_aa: CAWSPPRTGTNYGYTF
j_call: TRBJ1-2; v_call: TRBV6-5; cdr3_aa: CASGQGLNYGYTF
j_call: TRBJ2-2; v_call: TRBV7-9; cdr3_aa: CASSVRGPGELFF
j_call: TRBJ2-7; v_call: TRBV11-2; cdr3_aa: CASSLDFTSGRVSAYEQYF
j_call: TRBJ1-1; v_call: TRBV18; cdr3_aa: CASSLRTGGDTEAFF
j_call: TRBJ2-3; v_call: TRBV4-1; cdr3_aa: CASSLTVASTDTQYF
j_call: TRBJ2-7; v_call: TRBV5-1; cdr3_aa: CASSVQPQGAVYEQYF
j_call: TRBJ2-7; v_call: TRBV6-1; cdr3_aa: CASSTLAGGPEQYF
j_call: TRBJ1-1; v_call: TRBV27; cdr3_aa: CASSLWGRVNTEAFF
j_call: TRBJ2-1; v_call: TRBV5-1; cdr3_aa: CASSWGTSGVNNEQFF
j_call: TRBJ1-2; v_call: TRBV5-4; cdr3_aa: CASSPGGGLNYGYTF
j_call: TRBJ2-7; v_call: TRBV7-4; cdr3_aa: CASSLCRQGFYEQYF
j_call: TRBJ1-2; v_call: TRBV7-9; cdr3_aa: CASSYARAGDGYTF